Sequencing of this T cell receptor (beta chain) was carried out in a study of HIV-infected patients and healthy controls. By share, this clonotype ranks as medium-sized. The antigen is unknown. The germline gives CDR1 KGHSH, CDR2 LQKENI. V trimming: 5 bases; J trimming: 5 bases; junction bases outside the gene matches: 3. This CDR3 spans 13 amino acids. The repertoire came from unfractionated whole blood and reflected all unsorted peripheral T cells. About 500 ng RNA was reverse transcribed with alpha and beta constant-region primers. Alpha and beta chain libraries were made separately by chain-specific third strand synthesis with multiplexing indices. One entry per CDR3 protein, called by TCRdb with MiXCR from the 5' RACE reads. The sample includes more than 5,500 distinct CDR3 sequences, less than 25% of them seen just once. Study results and limitations: Untreated HIV+ repertoires had roughly threefold fewer distinct CDR3s and lower Shannon diversity than healthy controls. Size-matching overweighted rare events from HIV-infected data when comparing patients with controls.

The source was blood, collected before antiretroviral therapy. The chain combines TRBV18 with TRBJ1-5; the match to TRBD1 covers 7 bases. The TCR was taken from an adult with HIV infection. The CDR3 bases are TGTGCCAGCTCATCTCAGGGGGATCAGCCCCAGCATTTT. It specifies CASSSQGDQPQHF.